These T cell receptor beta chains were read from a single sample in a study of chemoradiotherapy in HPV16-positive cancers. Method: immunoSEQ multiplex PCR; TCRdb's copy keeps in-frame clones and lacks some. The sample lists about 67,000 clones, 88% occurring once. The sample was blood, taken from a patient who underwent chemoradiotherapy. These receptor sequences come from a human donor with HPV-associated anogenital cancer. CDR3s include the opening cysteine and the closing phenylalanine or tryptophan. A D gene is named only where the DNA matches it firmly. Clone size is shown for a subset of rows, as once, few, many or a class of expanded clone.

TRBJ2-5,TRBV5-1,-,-,TGCGCCAGCAGCTTGCAACTACAAGAGACCCAGTACTTC,CASSLQLQETQYF
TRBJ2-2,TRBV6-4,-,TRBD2,TGTGCCAGCAGTGACTCGGGACTAGCGGTCACCGGGGAGCTGTTTTTT,CASSDSGLAVTGELFF
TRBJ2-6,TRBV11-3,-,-,TGTGCCAGCAGCCGAGGATCTGGGGCCAACGTCCTGACTTTC,CASSRGSGANVLTF
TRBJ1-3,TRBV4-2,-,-,TGTGCCAGCAGCTTAGGGATATCCTCTGGAAACACCATATATTTT,CASSLGISSGNTIYF
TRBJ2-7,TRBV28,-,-,TGTGCCAGCAGTTTCTTTGGACTGGCACTTACCTACGAGCAGTACTTC,CASSFFGLALTYEQYF
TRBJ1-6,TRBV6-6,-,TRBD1,TGTGCCAGCACTCTACAGGGGCTTGAAAATTCACCCCTCCACTTT,CASTLQGLENSPLHF
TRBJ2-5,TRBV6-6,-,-,TGTGCCAGCAGTTACTCTATGGTGGCGGAGGAGACCCAGTACTTC,CASSYSMVAEETQYF
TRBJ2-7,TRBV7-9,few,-,TGTGCCAGCAGCTCCCTCTCCGGGGGAAACTACGAGCAGTACTTC,CASSSLSGGNYEQYF
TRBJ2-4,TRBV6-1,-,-,TGTGCCAGCAGTGAGGGGCCACCCGGACGGACGCCCCTAGCCAAAAACATTCAGTACTTC,CASSEGPPGRTPLAKNIQYF
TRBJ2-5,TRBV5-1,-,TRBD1,TGCGCCAGCAGCTCAGTTTCCGGGACAGCCCAAGAGACCCAGTACTTC,CASSSVSGTAQETQYF
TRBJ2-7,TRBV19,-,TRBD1,TGTGCCAGTAGTGGACGGACAGGGGGCCGCAACGAGCAGTACTTC,CASSGRTGGRNEQYF
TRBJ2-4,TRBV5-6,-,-,TGTGCCAGCAGCTTCGCAGGGATTCCAGAAAACATTCAGTACTTC,CASSFAGIPENIQYF
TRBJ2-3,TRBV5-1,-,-,TGCGCCAGCAGCTTGGGGCAGTCCACAGATACGCAGTATTTT,CASSLGQSTDTQYF
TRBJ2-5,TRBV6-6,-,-,TGTGCCAGCAGTTACTCGGGGTCGCTCTTGTCCCAGTACTTC,CASSYSGSLLSQYF
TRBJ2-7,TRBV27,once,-,TGTGCCAGCAGTTCAGCTAACGAGCAGTACTTC,CASSSANEQYF
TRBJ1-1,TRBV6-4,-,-,TGTGCCAGCAAAAAATCAGGGGTGGGGACTGAAGCTTTCTTT,CASKKSGVGTEAFF
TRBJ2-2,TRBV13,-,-,TGTGCCAGCAGCCCCATGGCCCCAAACACCGGGGAGCTGTTTTTT,CASSPMAPNTGELFF
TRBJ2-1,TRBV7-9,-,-,TGTGCCAGCAGCTTAGTATTTTTGGGGGTTTCGGCGACCAATGAGCAGTTCTTC,CASSLVFLGVSATNEQFF
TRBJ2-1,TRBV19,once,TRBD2,TGTGCCAGTAGTAGCGGGAGTAGGCCAGGATTACAGGATGAGCAGTTCTTC,CASSSGSRPGLQDEQFF
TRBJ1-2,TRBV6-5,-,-,TGTGCCAGCAGTTCGGGGTTTTTGAGGGGCTATGGCTACACCTTC,CASSSGFLRGYGYTF
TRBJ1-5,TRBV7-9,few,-,TGTGCCAGCAGCGGACCTAGCAATCAGCCCCAGCATTTT,CASSGPSNQPQHF
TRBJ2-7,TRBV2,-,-,TGTGCCAGCACCATCAGTCTCTACGAGCAGTACTTC,CASTISLYEQYF
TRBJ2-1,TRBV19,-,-,TGTGCCAGTAGTATAGAGCACAGGGCGGCCGAGTTCTTC,CASSIEHRAAEFF
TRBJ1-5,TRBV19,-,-,TGTGCCAGTAACGACCCGGGGGGATTTCAGCCCCAGCATTTT,CASNDPGGFQPQHF
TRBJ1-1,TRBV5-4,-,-,TGTGCCAGCAGCTTGCACTTAGTCACTGAAGCTTTCTTT,CASSLHLVTEAFF
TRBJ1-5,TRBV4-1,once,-,TGCGCCAGCAGCCAAGATCATTCGGGACCCCTGACGCAGCCCCAGCATTTT,CASSQDHSGPLTQPQHF
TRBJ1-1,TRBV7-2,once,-,TGTGCCAGCACCCCCCGTGGGGTAGTTAATGGCACTGAAGCTTTCTTT,CASTPRGVVNGTEAFF
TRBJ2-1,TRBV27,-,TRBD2,TGTGCCAGCACCGTCGGACTAGCGGGGGGATACAATGAGCAGTTCTTC,CASTVGLAGGYNEQFF
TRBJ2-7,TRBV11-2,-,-,TGTGCCAGCAGCTTAGATCTCCTAACAGAGTACGAGCAGTACTTC,CASSLDLLTEYEQYF
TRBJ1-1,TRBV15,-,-,TGTGCCACCAGCAGAGAATCCGGGATCCTAGAAGCTTTCTTT,CATSRESGILEAFF
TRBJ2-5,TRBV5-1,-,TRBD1,TGCGCCAGCAGCCCGACAGGGGGCATTGAGACCCAGTACTTC,CASSPTGGIETQYF
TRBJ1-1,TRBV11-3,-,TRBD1,TGTGCCAGCAGCTCGGGACAGGGGGCGCGTGGCACTGAAGCTTTCTTT,CASSSGQGARGTEAFF
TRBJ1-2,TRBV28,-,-,TGTGCCAGCAGTTTATCCGGGGGGTGGTATGGCTACACCTTC,CASSLSGGWYGYTF
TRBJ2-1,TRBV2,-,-,TGTGCCAGCAGTACTGAGTACAATGAGCAGTTCTTC,CASSTEYNEQFF
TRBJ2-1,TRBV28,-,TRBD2,TGTGCCAGCACCCCGGGACTAGATTCGGATGAGCAGTTCTTC,CASTPGLDSDEQFF
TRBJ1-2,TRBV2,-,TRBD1,TGTGCCAGCAGCACGCAGGGGGGAGTAAGAGGCTACACCTTC,CASSTQGGVRGYTF
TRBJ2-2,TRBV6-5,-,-,TGTGCCAGCAGGGGGACTGAGACTGGCACCGGGGAGCTGTTTTTT,CASRGTETGTGELFF
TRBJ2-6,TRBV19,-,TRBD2,TGTGCCAGTAGTAGAACTAGCGGGAGCTCTGGGGCCAACGTCCTGACTTTC,CASSRTSGSSGANVLTF
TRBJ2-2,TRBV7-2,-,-,TGTGCCAGCAGCCCAGGACCCCAGGTAGCGGAGCTGTTTTTT,CASSPGPQVAELFF
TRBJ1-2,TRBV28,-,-,TGTGCCAGCGGCTCGCTCCGGGTCACTGGCTACACCTTC,CASGSLRVTGYTF
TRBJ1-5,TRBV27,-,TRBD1,TGTGCCAGCGGGACAGGGGGCGCGACTCAGCCCCAGCATTTT,CASGTGGATQPQHF
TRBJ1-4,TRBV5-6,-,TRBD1,TGTGCCAGCAGCTCGGGACAGGGCCGAAGGGACGAAAAACTGTTTTTT,CASSSGQGRRDEKLFF
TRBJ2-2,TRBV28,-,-,TGTGCCAGCAAAGACCTGATTCTGGGGACCGGGGAGCTGTTTTTT,CASKDLILGTGELFF